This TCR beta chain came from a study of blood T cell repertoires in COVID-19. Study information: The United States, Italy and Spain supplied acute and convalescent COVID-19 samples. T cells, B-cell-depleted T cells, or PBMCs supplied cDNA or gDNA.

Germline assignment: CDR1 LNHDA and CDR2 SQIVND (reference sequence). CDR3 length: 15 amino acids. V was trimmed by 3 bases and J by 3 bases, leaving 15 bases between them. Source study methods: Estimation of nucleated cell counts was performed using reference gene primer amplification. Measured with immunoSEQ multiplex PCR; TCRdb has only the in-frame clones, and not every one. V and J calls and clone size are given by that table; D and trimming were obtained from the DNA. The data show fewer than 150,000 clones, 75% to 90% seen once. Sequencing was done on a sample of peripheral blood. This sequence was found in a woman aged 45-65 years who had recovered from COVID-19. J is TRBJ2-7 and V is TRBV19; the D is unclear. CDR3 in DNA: TGTGCCAGTAGTATTGATTCACAGCAAAACTACGAGCAGTACTTC. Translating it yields CASSIDSQQNYEQYF.